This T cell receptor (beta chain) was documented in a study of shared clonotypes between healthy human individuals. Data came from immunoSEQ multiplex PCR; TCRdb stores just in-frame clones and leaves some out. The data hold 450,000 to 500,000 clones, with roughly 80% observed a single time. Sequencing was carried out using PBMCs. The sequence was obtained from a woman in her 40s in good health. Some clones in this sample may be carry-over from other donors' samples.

Written as DNA, the CDR3 is TGTGCCAGCAGTTTGCAGGGGCAGGGGCTTAATCAGCCCCAGCATTTT. This gives the protein CASSLQGQGLNQPQHF. The chain has TRBV27 and TRBJ1-5; a possible D gene is TRBD1 (6 bases). Germline values: CDR1 MNHEY, CDR2 SMNVEV (reference sequence). This CDR3 comprises 16 residues. Trimming removed 3 bases at V and 4 bases at J, with 16 bases between.